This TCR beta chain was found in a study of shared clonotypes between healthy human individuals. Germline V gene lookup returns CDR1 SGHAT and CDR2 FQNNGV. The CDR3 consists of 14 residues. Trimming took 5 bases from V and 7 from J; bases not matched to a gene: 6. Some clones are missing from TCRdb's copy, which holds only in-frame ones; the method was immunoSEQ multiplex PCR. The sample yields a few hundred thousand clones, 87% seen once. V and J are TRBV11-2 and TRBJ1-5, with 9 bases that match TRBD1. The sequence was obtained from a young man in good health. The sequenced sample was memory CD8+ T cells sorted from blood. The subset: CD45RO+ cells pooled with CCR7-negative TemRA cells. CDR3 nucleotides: TGTGCCAGCAGCCTCGGGACAGGGTTACAGCCCCAGCATTTT. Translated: CASSLGTGLQPQHF.